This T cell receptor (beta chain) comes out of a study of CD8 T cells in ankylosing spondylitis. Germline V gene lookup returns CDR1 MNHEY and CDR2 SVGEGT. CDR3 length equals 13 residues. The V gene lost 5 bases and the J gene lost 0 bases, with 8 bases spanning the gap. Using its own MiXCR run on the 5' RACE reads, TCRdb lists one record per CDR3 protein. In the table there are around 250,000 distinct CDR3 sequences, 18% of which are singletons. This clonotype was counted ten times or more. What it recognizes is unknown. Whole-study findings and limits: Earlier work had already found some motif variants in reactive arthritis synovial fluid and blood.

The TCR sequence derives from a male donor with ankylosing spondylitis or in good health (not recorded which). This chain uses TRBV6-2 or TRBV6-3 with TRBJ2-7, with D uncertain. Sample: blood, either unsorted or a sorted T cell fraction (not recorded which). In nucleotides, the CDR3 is TGTGCCAGCAGTGCGGATTTCTCCTACGAGCAGTACTTC. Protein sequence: CASSADFSYEQYF.